A selection of T cell receptor beta chains follows, all from one sample in a study of Tregs in tolerant kidney transplant recipients. The assay was immunoSEQ multiplex PCR, and TCRdb's table has in-frame clones only and misses some. The sample has tens of thousands of clones, around 90% seen once; the top ten hold approximately 0.37%. This specimen consisted of Tregs from blood, obtained before the transplant. These receptors originate from a human donor who received a combined kidney and bone marrow transplant. Each CDR3 is given with its conserved first and last residue. D genes are given only for firm matches.

V gene	D gene	J gene	CDR3 protein
TRBV5-4	TRBD2	TRBJ2-7	CASSRGLAGGRADKIEQYF
TRBV5-4	TRBD1	TRBJ2-7	CASSLGQGSYEQYF
TRBV29-1	TRBD1	TRBJ2-3	CSVGTGGVDTQYF
TRBV11-2	-	TRBJ1-2	CASSLDILNYGYTF
TRBV5-4	-	TRBJ1-6	CASSRQSNNSPLHF
TRBV19	-	TRBJ1-4	CASSNLPNEKLFF
TRBV6-5	-	TRBJ1-1	CASSYSISSQNTEAFF
TRBV7-8	-	TRBJ2-7	CASSLGVARTYEQYF
TRBV7-6	TRBD2	TRBJ2-1	CASSLAAPSGRIYNEQFF
TRBV28	-	TRBJ1-4	CASRVQSNEKLFF
TRBV19	-	TRBJ2-1	CASSMRVHNEQFF
TRBV29-1	-	TRBJ2-1	CSVKERSSYNEQFF